The sequence of this T cell receptor (beta chain) was determined in a study of early T cells in non-severe SARS-CoV-2 infection. Study summary: Whole-blood bulk RNA, unsorted, was sequenced, and chains were unpaired.

TCRdb re-derived calls from the 5' RACE reads in MiXCR, one entry per CDR3 protein. The table lists fewer than 80,000 distinct CDR3 sequences, more than 3.5% of them singletons, with roughly 3.4% in the top ten. The CDR3 sequence is 13 residues long. The V end lost 6 bases, the J end lost 2 bases, and 10 bases lay between the germline ends. This clonotype was recorded a few times. The sample was whole blood, taken at baseline. V usage is TRBV12-3 or TRBV12-4 and J usage is TRBJ1-2; D possibly corresponds to TRBD1 (5 bases). The clonotype comes from an adult who was a healthcare worker with PCR-confirmed SARS-CoV-2 infection or an uninfected control (not recorded which). The donor label of this sample is uncertain. CDR3 DNA sequence: TGTGCCAGCAGGGGGGACGGAAACTATGGCTACACCTTC. Translation gives CASRGDGNYGYTF.